This TCR beta chain derives from a study of CD4 and CD8 cells across lung adenocarcinoma regions. TCRdb processed the PCR reads anew with MiXCR; each CDR3 protein has one entry. The data contain 5,500 to 6,500 distinct CDR3 sequences, approximately 51% of them singletons. Samples came from patients with localized non-small cell lung adenocarcinoma. As regards this clonotype: One end of the junction varies from germline; a read error may be responsible.

The receptor's source is a male donor with lung adenocarcinoma. The CD4 and CD8 labels of this study may be unreliable. Sequencing input: CD8+ T cells from the margin of a lung tumor.

In DNA form, the CDR3 reads TGTGCCAGCAGTGAAGCTCCCGCTTATAGCAATCAGCCCCTGCATTTT. The encoded protein is CASSEAPAYSNQPLHF. The chain has TRBV6-1 and TRBJ1-5; D not resolved. The CDR3 is made up of 16 amino acids. Germline assignment: CDR1 MNHNS and CDR2 SASEGT.